This entry lists 23 T cell receptor beta chains sequenced from one sample in a study of CD8 T cells in ankylosing spondylitis. TCRdb reprocessed the 5' RACE reads via MiXCR and lists one record per CDR3 protein. Of approximately 300,000 distinct CDR3 sequences in the sample, around 20% were seen once. The sequencing sample was made of blood, either unsorted or a sorted T cell fraction (not recorded which). The receptor source for this set is a male donor with ankylosing spondylitis or in good health (not recorded which).

The table lists this clonotype with a few counts. CDR3 region: CASRERQGMNTEAFF. The CDR3 coding sequence is TGTGCCAGCAGAGAGCGACAGGGGATGAACACTGAAGCTTTCTTT. V is TRBV6-1 and J is TRBJ1-1; 8 nucleotides align to TRBD1. Per germline, CDR1 MNHNS and CDR2 SASEGT. The CDR3 totals 15 residues. Trimming removed 6 bases from V and 0 bases from J; junction bases left unmatched: 6.

This clonotype has at least ten counts. The chain uses TRBV20-1 and TRBJ1-2; TRBD1 is a possible D gene (6 bases). The CDR3 extends over 17 amino acids. Per the germline V gene, CDR1 is DFQATT and CDR2 is SNEGSKA (reference sequence). Between the trimmed V and J ends, which lost 1 base and 3 bases, there was a span of 21 bases. CDR3 sequence reads: CSARVLRTDRGYYGYTF. The CDR3 DNA sequence: TGCAGTGCTAGAGTTCTTCGGACAGACCGGGGGTACTATGGCTACACCTTC.

V and J are TRBV5-1 and TRBJ2-3; D perhaps matches TRBD2 (6 bases). The CDR3 loop spans 14 amino acids. Trimming removed 2 bases from V and 4 bases from J, with 11 bases in between. CDR1 and CDR2 (germline): SGHRS, YFSETQ. CDR3 region: CASSFGPGADTQYF. The CDR3 DNA sequence: TGCGCCAGCAGCTTTGGGCCGGGGGCAGATACGCAGTATTTT.

This clonotype showed up just a few times. The V and J genes are TRBV28 and TRBJ1-5; perhaps TRBD1 as D (6 bases). The CDR3 loop spans 17 amino acids. Trimming shortened V by 6 bases and J by 0 bases, and 18 bases separated the two germline ends. Germline CDR1 MDHEN, CDR2 SYDVKM. The CDR3 DNA reads TGTGCCAGCAGCCAGGGGAGTTCGACGTATAGCAATCAGCCCCAGCATTTT. The encoded protein is CASSQGSSTYSNQPQHF. Full variable domain (outside the CDR3, taken from reference TRBV28 and TRBJ1-5): DVKVTQSSRYLVKRTGEKVFLECVQDMDHENMFWYRQDPGLGLRLIYFSYDVKMKEKGDIPEGYSVSREKKERFSLILESASTNQTSMYLCASSQGSSTYSNQPQHFGDGTRLSIL.

This clonotype has more than one count but fewer than ten. The chain carries TRBV7-2 and TRBJ2-1, with TRBD2 as a possible D gene (5 bases). The V gene's germline CDR1 is SGHTA and CDR2 FQGNSA. Trimming took off 3 bases at V and 9 bases at J, with 9 bases between the two ends. The CDR3 contains 12 residues. This CDR3 is CASSLDSSEQFF. The CDR3 nucleotides are TGTGCCAGCAGCTTGGACTCGAGTGAGCAGTTCTTC.

This clonotype was counted ten times or more. The chain uses TRBV5-5 and TRBJ1-2; 9 nucleotides agree with TRBD1. In germline, CDR1 is SGHKS, CDR2 YYEKEE (reference sequence). The CDR3 is 15 amino acids. V was pared by 4 bases and J by 8 bases, with 12 bases of the junction left unmatched. CDR3 residues: CASSRKTGGQEGYTF. CDR3 nucleotide sequence: TGTGCCAGCAGCCGCAAGACAGGGGGACAGGAAGGCTACACCTTC. The variable domain in full, with the rest retrieved from reference TRBV5-5 and TRBJ1-2, is DAGVTQSPTHLIKTRGQQVTLRCSPISGHKSVSWYQQVLGQGPQFIFQYYEKEERGRGNFPDRFSARQFPNYSSELNVNALLLGDSALYLCASSRKTGGQEGYTFGSGTRLTVV.

This clonotype turned up a few times. The chain links TRBV10-3 to TRBJ2-2, with TRBD1 matching over 8 bases. The V gene's germline CDR1 is ENHRY and CDR2 SYGVKD. The CDR3 runs 14 residues. V lost 8 bases to trimming and J lost 3 bases; unmatched junction nucleotides: 5. CDR3 in DNA: TGTGCCATCCACAGGGGGACCGACACCGGGGAGCTGTTTTTT. Protein: CAIHRGTDTGELFF.

The rearrangement links TRBV21-1 to TRBJ2-1. TRBV21-1 counts as a pseudogene. This CDR3 has 11 amino acids. The CDR3 DNA reads as TGTGCCAGCAGCAAAGGGAGAGGGCAGTTCTTC. Translating it yields CASSKGRGQFF.

This clonotype was counted ten times or more. This chain uses TRBV29-1 with TRBJ2-7; a possible D gene is TRBD1 (5 bases). Trimming removed 6 bases from V and 0 bases from J, with 12 bases in between. Germline V gene lookup returns CDR1 SQVTM and CDR2 ANQGSEA. The CDR3 runs 13 residues. CDR3 DNA sequence: TGCAGCGTCGTCATGACAGACTCCTACGAGCAGTACGTC. Its translation: CSVVMTDSYEQYV.

The CDR3: CASSETSGRFSEFF. The CDR3 bases are TGCGCCAGCAGCGAAACTAGCGGGAGGTTCTCAGAGTTCTTC. The chain uses TRBV5-1 and TRBJ2-1; 12 bases match TRBD2. The trim removed 4 bases at V and 14 bases at J, leaving 10 bases unmatched. CDR1 and CDR2 (germline): SGHRS, YFSETQ. The CDR3 consists of 14 residues. Filled out from reference TRBV5-1 and TRBJ2-1, the complete variable domain reads KAGVTQTPRYLIKTRGQQVTLSCSPISGHRSVSWYQQTPGQGLQFLFEYFSETQRNKGNFPGRFSGRQFSNSRSEMNVSTLELGDSALYLCASSETSGRFSEFFGPGTRLTVL.

The chain has TRBV7-7 and TRBJ2-2; the D gene is possibly TRBD2 (6 bases). Germline lookup yields CDR1 SSHAT and CDR2 FNYEAQ (reference sequence). The CDR3 runs to 12 residues. Trimming shortened V by 7 bases and J by 6 bases, and 9 bases separated the two germline ends. CDR3 nucleotides: TGTGCCAGCACCTCGGGGGCCGGGGAGCTGTTTTTT. It is translated as CASTSGAGELFF.

This clonotype appeared a few times. The chain couples TRBV5-1 to TRBJ2-7; TRBD1 agrees at 8 bases. Germline lookup yields CDR1 SGHRS and CDR2 YFSETQ. CDR3 size: 14 residues. After removal of 4 bases from V and 2 bases from J, the junction contained 5 bases not matched to a gene. The chain's CDR3 is CASSKTGAAYEQYV. CDR3 DNA sequence: TGCGCCAGCAGCAAGACAGGGGCGGCCTACGAGCAGTACGTC.

The chain is built from TRBV20-1 and TRBJ2-3, with 11 bases identical to TRBD2. The CDR3 sequence is 14 residues long. J lost 3 bases, V lost 2 bases, and 1 base had no gene match. Germline assignment: CDR1 DFQATT and CDR2 SNEGSKA (reference sequence). The CDR3 bases are TGCAGTGCTAGACGGACTAGCGGGACAGATACGCAGTATTTT. Protein sequence: CSARRTSGTDTQYF.

Turning to this clonotype: This clone may be a read error of a much larger clone one base away. The chain joins TRBV12-3 or TRBV12-4 to TRBJ2-5, with D possibly being TRBD1 (6 bases). Trimming stripped 7 bases from V and 5 bases from J, with 14 bases between. The CDR3 has 13 amino acids. Here the CDR3 reads CASKPTGHETQYF. The CDR3 DNA reads TGTGCCAGCAAGCCCACAGGGCACGAGACCCAGTACTTC.

This clonotype was counted between two and nine times. The gene calls are TRBV5-1 and TRBJ2-2; tentatively, D is TRBD1 (5 bases). CDR1 and CDR2 from the germline V gene are SGHRS and YFSETQ. The CDR3 extends over 13 amino acids. V gave up 3 bases and J gave up 4 bases, with 7 bases separating them. The chain's CDR3 is CASSSQGTGELFF. CDR3 nucleotides: TGCGCCAGCAGCTCTCAGGGCACCGGGGAGCTGTTTTTT. The full variable domain, completed using reference TRBV5-1 and TRBJ2-2, is KAGVTQTPRYLIKTRGQQVTLSCSPISGHRSVSWYQQTPGQGLQFLFEYFSETQRNKGNFPGRFSGRQFSNSRSEMNVSTLELGDSALYLCASSSQGTGELFFGEGSRLTVL.

The V call is TRBV20-1, the J call TRBJ2-3; possibly TRBD2 for D (6 bases). Germline-derived CDR1 and CDR2 are DFQATT and SNEGSKA (reference sequence). The CDR3 totals 15 residues. V gave up 0 bases and J gave up 1 base, with 11 bases separating them. The CDR3, as DNA: TGCAGTGCTAGAGATGCGGGATCAGGCACAGATACGCAGTATTTT. Translation gives CSARDAGSGTDTQYF.

This clonotype was seen a handful of times. Here the CDR3 reads CSASGGGSYEQYV. The CDR3 DNA reads as TGCAGTGCTAGCGGGGGAGGGTCCTACGAGCAGTACGTC. The chain is built from TRBV20-1 and TRBJ2-7; 7 positions agree with TRBD2. CDR1 and CDR2 (germline): DFQATT, SNEGSKA (reference sequence). The CDR3 loop spans 13 amino acids. V lost 3 bases and J lost 1; bases outside the gene matches: 3.

This clonotype has only a few counts. This chain links TRBV28 with TRBJ1-4, with unresolved D. CDR3 size: 12 residues. CDR1 and CDR2 (germline): MDHEN, SYDVKM. The V end lost 6 bases, the J end lost 9 bases, and 11 bases lay between the germline ends. The chain's CDR3 is CASSLGFQKLFF. The CDR3 DNA reads TGTGCCAGCAGCCTGGGATTCCAAAAACTGTTTTTT.

Turning to this clonotype: The junction differs from germline at one of its ends, possibly a read error. The V call is TRBV5-1, the J call TRBJ2-1, with 8 positions matching TRBD2. The CDR3 length is 15 residues. Germline V gene lookup returns CDR1 SGHRS and CDR2 YFSETQ. The CDR3 DNA sequence: TGCGCTAGCAGCTTTCCCGGGAGGGCCTACAATGAGCAGTTCTTC. Amino acid sequence: CASSFPGRAYNEQFF.

The CDR3, as DNA: TGTGCCAGCAGCGTAGAATTGGATACTGAAGCTTTCTTT. Its translation: CASSVELDTEAFF. The V gene is TRBV9, the J gene TRBJ1-1; D is unclear. Trimming pared 0 bases from V and 5 bases from J, leaving 8 bases between. The germline V gene has CDR1 SGDLS and CDR2 YYNGEE. CDR3 size: 13 residues.

A few counts support this clonotype. The chain recombines TRBV18 with TRBJ2-2; tentatively, D is TRBD1 (6 bases). From germline, CDR1 is KGHSH and CDR2 LQKENI. The CDR3 totals 15 residues. Trimming removed 5 bases from V and 2 bases from J, with 12 bases in between. CDR3 nucleotides: TGTGCCAGCTCAGTCCAGGGGAGAAACACCGGGGAGCTGTTTTTT. This codes for CASSVQGRNTGELFF.

V is TRBV7-3 and J is TRBJ1-1, with no clear D. Per germline, CDR1 SGHTA and CDR2 FQGTGA. The CDR3 runs 13 residues. Trimming left V 1 base short and J 3 bases short, with 6 bases between. CDR3 residues: CASSLNSHTEAFF. CDR3 sequence (DNA): TGTGCCAGCAGCTTAAACAGTCACACTGAAGCTTTCTTT.

This chain connects TRBV5-1 to TRBJ1-6; D gene ambiguous. Between the trimmed V and J ends, which lost 3 bases and 3 bases, there was a span of 10 bases. The CDR3 contains 15 residues. CDR1 SGHRS and CDR2 YFSETQ come from the germline V gene. The CDR3 DNA sequence: TGCGCCAGCAGCTCCGCGACGGGCTATAATTCACCCCTCCACTTT. Protein sequence: CASSSATGYNSPLHF.